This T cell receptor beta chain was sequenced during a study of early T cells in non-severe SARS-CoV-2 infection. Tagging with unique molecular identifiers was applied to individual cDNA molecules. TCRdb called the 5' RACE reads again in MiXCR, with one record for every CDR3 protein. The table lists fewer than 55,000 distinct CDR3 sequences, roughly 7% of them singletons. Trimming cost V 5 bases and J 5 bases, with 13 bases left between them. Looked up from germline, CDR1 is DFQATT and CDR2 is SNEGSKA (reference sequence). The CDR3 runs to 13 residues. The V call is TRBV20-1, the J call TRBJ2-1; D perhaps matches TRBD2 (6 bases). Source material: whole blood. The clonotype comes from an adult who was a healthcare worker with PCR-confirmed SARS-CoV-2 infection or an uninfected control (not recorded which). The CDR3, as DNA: TGCAGTGCTGCGCGAAGGGAGGACAATGAGCAGTTCTTC. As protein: CSAARREDNEQFF.